Below, 27 T cell receptor beta chains from the same sample are listed, as sequenced in a study of response to subunit inactivated influenza vaccine. One entry per CDR3 protein results from TCRdb running MiXCR on the RT-PCR reads. The sample includes fewer than 350,000 distinct CDR3 sequences, about a fifth of them seen just once. Sample: PBMCs from blood, taken 21 months after vaccination. The receptors here all came from a man aged 50 to 69 who received an inactivated influenza vaccine.

This chain connects TRBV20-1 to TRBJ2-3; D is unclear. CDR1 is DFQATT and CDR2 is SNEGSKA in the germline V gene (reference sequence). V lost 4 bases and J lost 0, with 14 bases in between. CDR3 size: 15 residues. Here the CDR3 reads CSATGVMGSTDTQYF. In DNA form, the CDR3 reads TGCAGTGCTACCGGAGTTATGGGTAGCACAGATACGCAGTATTTT.

There are many counts of this clonotype. CDR3 DNA sequence: TGTGCCAGCAGCTTGGAGGAAAATCAGCCCCAGCATTTT. This gives the protein CASSLEENQPQHF. The chain carries TRBV5-5 and TRBJ1-5; D ambiguous. V lost 0 bases and J 4 bases, leaving 5 bases between the germline ends. The CDR3 spans 13 residues. CDR1 and CDR2 (germline): SGHKS, YYEKEE (reference sequence).

The chain is built from TRBV29-1 and TRBJ1-2; 9 bases are shared with TRBD1. Trimming removed 3 bases from V and 10 bases from J; junction bases left unmatched: 3. CDR3 length equals 11 residues. In germline, CDR1 is SQVTM, CDR2 ANQGSEA. The CDR3 is CSVEGQGDYTF. CDR3 bases: TGCAGCGTTGAGGGACAGGGCGACTACACCTTC. Full variable domain (rest looked up from reference TRBV29-1 and TRBJ1-2): SAVISQKPSRDICQRGTSLTIQCQVDSQVTMMFWYRQQPGQSLTLIATANQGSEATYESGFVIDKFPISRPNLTFSTLTVSNMSPEDSSIYLCSVEGQGDYTFGSGTRLTVV.

This clonotype has more than one count but fewer than ten. This chain joins TRBV20-1 and TRBJ1-6; D perhaps matches TRBD1 (5 bases). Germline CDR1 is DFQATT and CDR2 is SNEGSKA (reference sequence). This CDR3 region has 16 residues. Trimming removed 1 base from V and 7 bases from J, with 17 bases in between. CDR3 protein: CSARAVGEGDNSPLHF. CDR3 coding DNA: TGCAGTGCTAGAGCGGTCGGGGAAGGGGACAATTCACCCCTCCACTTT.

This clonotype was counted between two and nine times. The chain combines TRBV14 with TRBJ1-1; possible D gene TRBD1, 5 bases. This CDR3 is 15 amino acids long. Germline V gene sequence: CDR1 SGHDN, CDR2 FVKESK. The V end lost 4 bases, the J end lost 1 base, and 13 bases lay between the germline ends. CDR3 region: CASSLLSGTNTEAFF. The CDR3 DNA sequence: TGTGCCAGCAGCCTCCTATCCGGGACGAACACTGAAGCTTTCTTT.

This clonotype has only a few counts. J is TRBJ2-7 and V is TRBV29-1; D not certain. Germline CDR1 is SQVTM and CDR2 is ANQGSEA. This CDR3 region has 12 residues. Trimming removed 2 bases at V and 1 base at J, with 6 bases between. Here the CDR3 DNA reads TGCAGCGTTGAATCCTCATCCTACGAGCAGTACTTC. Its protein is CSVESSSYEQYF.

This clonotype was detected only a few times. CDR3 in DNA: TGCAGCGGGTGGGGGACATTGAACACTGAAGCTTTCTTT. This encodes CSGWGTLNTEAFF. The chain employs TRBV29-1 and TRBJ1-1; possible D gene TRBD1, 6 bases. This CDR3 spans 13 amino acids. The V gene's germline CDR1 is SQVTM and CDR2 ANQGSEA. Trimming pared 7 bases from V and 0 bases from J, leaving 12 bases between.

The V and J genes are TRBV7-2 and TRBJ2-3, with 14 bases lining up with TRBD2. V was clipped by 5 bases and J by 10 bases; unmatched bases: 8. CDR1 is SGHTA and CDR2 is FQGNSA in the germline V gene. The CDR3 has 15 amino acids. CDR3 in DNA: TGTGCCAGCAGCCCCGAGACTAGCGGGGGGGCCGCGCAGTATTTT. Its protein is CASSPETSGGAAQYF.

This clonotype was detected a few times. V usage is TRBV12-3 or TRBV12-4 and J usage is TRBJ2-3, with TRBD2 matching 10 bases. Germline trimming cut 3 bases from V and 2 bases from J; bases unmatched to any gene: 8. The CDR3 loop spans 17 amino acids. This CDR3 is CASSFKASGGVTDTQYF. The CDR3 DNA follows: TGTGCCAGCAGTTTTAAGGCTAGCGGGGGTGTCACAGATACGCAGTATTTT.

This clonotype occurred a few times. The chain joins TRBV6-2 or TRBV6-3 to TRBJ1-5; D remains ambiguous. The CDR3 has 13 amino acids. The germline V and J ends were trimmed by 6 bases and 12 bases, with 18 bases remaining between them. Germline values: CDR1 MNHEY, CDR2 SVGEGT. In DNA, the CDR3 is TGTGCCAGCAGCACCCATTCGACACAAGGCCAGCATTTT. Amino acids: CASSTHSTQGQHF.

There are a few counts of this clonotype. The J gene is TRBJ2-3, the V gene TRBV11-1; D ambiguous. This CDR3 spans 14 amino acids. V lost 1 base and J 3 bases, leaving 8 bases between the germline ends. In germline, CDR1 is SGHAT, CDR2 FQDESV (reference sequence). The CDR3 nucleotides are TGTGCCAGCAGCTTAGTCGAAGCGACAGATACGCAGTATTTT. Encoded protein: CASSLVEATDTQYF.

V gene TRBV6-2 or TRBV6-3 combines with J gene TRBJ1-5; 7 bases are shared with TRBD1. Losses at the gene ends were 7 bases for V and 0 bases for J; bases not matched to a gene: 12. The CDR3 consists of 17 residues. The germline V gene has CDR1 MNHEY and CDR2 SVGEGT. CDR3 DNA: TGTGCCAGCAAATTCGAGGGGGCCCAGTATAGCAATCAGCCCCAGCATTTT. Amino acids: CASKFEGAQYSNQPQHF.

The V gene is TRBV5-4, the J gene TRBJ2-2; 10 bases match TRBD2. The J segment lost 2 bases and the V segment lost 0 bases, leaving 10 bases of the junction unmatched. Germline V gene lookup returns CDR1 SGHNT and CDR2 YYREEE (reference sequence). The CDR3 runs to 19 residues. The CDR3 spells CASSLAAGLAEINTGELFF. The CDR3 DNA sequence: TGTGCCAGCAGCTTGGCCGCCGGACTAGCGGAAATCAACACCGGGGAGCTGTTTTTT.

This clonotype was counted only a few times. The chain combines TRBV4-3 with TRBJ2-2; D may be TRBD2 (5 bases). This CDR3 has 14 residues. Germline V gene lookup returns CDR1 LGHNA and CDR2 YSLEER. The ends were cut back, 2 bases at V and 1 base at J, with 5 bases in the middle. CDR3 protein: CASSQSGNTGELFF. As DNA, the CDR3 is TGCGCCAGCAGCCAAAGCGGGAACACCGGGGAGCTGTTTTTT.

This clonotype was observed a few times. The V call is TRBV4-1, the J call TRBJ1-1, with D possibly TRBD1 on 6 matching bases. With 3 bases removed from V and 5 bases from J, the gap between germline ends came to 7 bases. This CDR3 is built from 12 residues. CDR1 MGHRA and CDR2 YSYEKL come from the germline V gene. The CDR3 is CASSHTGTEAFF. The CDR3 nucleotides read TGCGCCAGCAGCCACACAGGGACTGAAGCTTTCTTT.

The chain joins TRBV11-2 to TRBJ2-7; perhaps D is TRBD1 or TRBD2 (6 bases each). The germline V gene encodes CDR1 SGHAT and CDR2 FQNNGV. V was trimmed by 5 bases and J by 5 bases, leaving 13 bases between them. The length of the CDR3 is 13 residues. The CDR3 region has the DNA TGTGCCAGCAGCCGGGGGACAATCAACGAGCAGTACTTC. Amino acids: CASSRGTINEQYF.

CDR3 coding DNA: TGTGCCAGCAGTGACCGGGAAGGTCAGCCCCAGCATTTT. Its protein is CASSDREGQPQHF. This chain connects TRBV6-4 to TRBJ1-5; the D is unclear. The germline V gene has CDR1 MRHNA and CDR2 SNTAGT. The CDR3 loop spans 13 amino acids. Trimming removed 2 bases at V and 6 bases at J, with 8 bases between.

This chain uses TRBV3-1 with TRBJ1-3; D perhaps matches TRBD1 (5 bases). The ends were cut back, 3 bases at V and 4 bases at J, with 19 bases in the middle. Germline V gene lookup returns CDR1 LGHDT and CDR2 YNNKEL (reference sequence). The CDR3 spans 17 residues. CDR3 bases: TGTGCCAGCAGCCATGACCCTTACTGGGGCTCAGGAAACACCATATATTTT. Residues: CASSHDPYWGSGNTIYF. Variable domain in full (rest from reference TRBV3-1 and TRBJ1-3): DTAVSQTPKYLVTQMGNDKSIKCEQNLGHDTMYWYKQDSKKFLKIMFSYNNKELIINETVPNRFSPKSPDKAHLNLHINSLELGDSAVYFCASSHDPYWGSGNTIYFGEGSWLTVV.

V usage is TRBV6-2 or TRBV6-3 and J usage is TRBJ2-1, with 11 bases that match TRBD2. CDR3 length: 14 residues. The V segment lost 7 bases and the J segment 10 bases; nucleotides outside the gene matches: 9. Germline V gene lookup returns CDR1 MNHEY and CDR2 SVGEGT. The CDR3 reads CASINSGRAGEQFF. The CDR3 DNA is TGTGCCAGCATAAATAGCGGGAGGGCGGGCGAGCAGTTCTTC.

This clonotype appeared many times. V and J are TRBV6-5 and TRBJ1-1; no definite D call. From germline, CDR1 is MNHEY and CDR2 SVGAGI. V lost 0 bases, J lost 4 bases, and 6 bases lay in between. The CDR3 loop spans 13 amino acids. The CDR3 sequence: CASSYSLATEAFF. The CDR3, as DNA: TGTGCCAGCAGTTACTCGCTGGCCACTGAAGCTTTCTTT.

This clonotype occurred a few times. The J gene is TRBJ1-4, the V gene TRBV7-2; tentative D call: TRBD1 (5 bases). This CDR3 region has 14 residues. Germline CDR1 is SGHTA and CDR2 is FQGNSA. V was shortened by 2 bases and J by 7 bases, with 11 bases between the two germline ends. CDR3 loop: CASSLQGGVEKLFF. The CDR3 region has the DNA TGTGCCAGCAGCTTACAGGGTGGCGTTGAAAAACTGTTTTTT.

The V and J genes are TRBV24-1 and TRBJ2-1, with a possible D match to TRBD1 (6 bases). In germline, CDR1 is KGHDR, CDR2 SFDVKD. CDR3 length: 15 residues. V dropped 3 bases and J dropped 8 bases, with 16 bases sitting between them. In DNA, the CDR3 is TGTGCCACCAGTGATGTTAGGACAGTTCACCATGAGCAGTTCTTC. The encoded protein is CATSDVRTVHHEQFF.

The rearrangement links TRBV7-2 to TRBJ2-7; D uncertain. CDR1 is SGHTA and CDR2 is FQGNSA in the germline V gene. Trimming took off 4 bases at V and 0 bases at J, with 7 bases between the two ends. The CDR3 sequence is 13 residues long. The CDR3 spells CASSSASSYEQYF. The CDR3 DNA is TGTGCCAGCAGCTCCGCTAGCTCCTACGAGCAGTACTTC.

This clonotype was detected only a few times. This chain links TRBV7-9 with TRBJ2-5, with D unclear. V gave up 7 bases and J gave up 5 bases, with 8 bases separating them. CDR1 SEHNR and CDR2 FQNEAQ come from the germline V gene (reference sequence). The CDR3 sequence is 11 residues long. CDR3 coding DNA: TGTGCCAGCAAGGTTGGGGAGACCCAGTACTTC. Its protein product is CASKVGETQYF.

Only a few counts were recorded for this clonotype. The chain combines TRBV24-1 with TRBJ1-2, with TRBD1 matching over 7 bases. The CDR3 is 14 amino acids. V lost 5 bases to trimming and J lost 1 base; unmatched junction nucleotides: 3. Germline-derived CDR1 and CDR2 are KGHDR and SFDVKD. The CDR3 DNA follows: TGTGCCACCAGTGGACGGGACAGTAACTATGGCTACACCTTC. Its translation: CATSGRDSNYGYTF.

This clonotype occurred a few times. The V gene is TRBV20-1, the J gene TRBJ1-5, with D possibly being TRBD1 (5 bases). The CDR3 totals 13 residues. Trimming stripped 2 bases from V and 7 bases from J, with 12 bases between. Looked up from germline, CDR1 is DFQATT and CDR2 is SNEGSKA (reference sequence). The CDR3 spells CSARSGGPQPQHF. CDR3 in DNA: TGCAGTGCTAGATCGGGGGGACCCCAGCCCCAGCATTTT.

The chain employs TRBV11-1 and TRBJ2-1; 11 nucleotides align to TRBD2. The CDR3 is 18 residues long. Germline V gives CDR1 SGHAT, CDR2 FQDESV (reference sequence). With V trimmed by 2 bases and J by 5 bases, 11 bases remained unmatched. CDR3 DNA sequence: TGTGCCAGCAGCTTATTACTGGGGAGGGGACTAGCGGACAATGAGCAGTTCTTC. Its translation is CASSLLLGRGLADNEQFF.